The T cell receptor beta chain under discussion was sequenced for a study of blood T cell repertoires in COVID-19. Overall study context: Some COVID-19 samples were acute and others convalescent; all came from the United States, Italy and Spain. PBMCs, B-cell-depleted T cells, or T cells were the source of the cDNA or gDNA that made up the material.

A Seattle source enrolled patients during active infection and followed them longitudinally. The authors' processing: Reference gene primer amplification gave nucleated cell count estimates. Only in-frame clones appear in the TCRdb table, and some are missing; sequencing was by immunoSEQ multiplex PCR. V and J calls and clone size follow that table, whereas D and trimming were derived from the DNA. The sample has 70,000 to 95,000 clones; 70% to 90% are singletons. The V gene's germline CDR1 is SQVTM and CDR2 ANQGSEA. The CDR3 has 14 residues. Trimming removed 4 bases at V and 0 bases at J, with 11 bases between.

Material for sequencing was peripheral blood. The TCR comes from a man between 50 and 59 years old with COVID-19, enrolled during active disease. The J gene is TRBJ2-3, the V gene TRBV29-1, with a tentative D call TRBD2 (5 bases). CDR3 residues: CSVGTSTSTDTQYF. The CDR3 DNA is TGCAGCGTTGGGACTTCCACTAGCACAGATACGCAGTATTTT.